This is a list of T cell receptor beta chains from one sample in a study of blood T cell repertoires in COVID-19. TCRdb keeps only in-frame clones here, not all; method: immunoSEQ multiplex PCR. Altogether more than 95,000 clones are present, about 86% being singletons, with the ten largest covering 13%. The specimen sequenced was peripheral blood. The receptors come from a woman aged 60 to 75 in a cohort sampled during active or convalescent COVID-19. Both conserved end residues are part of each CDR3. D genes are given only for firm matches. Size tells how often a clone was seen (once, few, many) or the class of an expanded clone, and some rows leave it out.

d_gene,v_gene,j_gene,abundance,CDR3aa,CDR3nt
NA,TRBV12-2,TRBJ2-1,NA,CASRSPPRDRPNEQFF,TGTGCAAGTCGCTCCCCCCCCCGGGACAGGCCAAATGAGCAGTTCTTC
NA,TRBV5-1,TRBJ1-3,NA,CASSLYFGRTSSGNTIYF,TGCGCCAGCAGCTTGTACTTTGGCAGGACTTCCTCTGGAAACACCATATATTTT
NA,TRBV11-3,TRBJ2-7,NA,CASSPEGGGHYEQYF,TGTGCCAGCAGCCCCGAGGGCGGGGGACACTACGAGCAGTACTTC
NA,TRBV11-2,TRBJ1-2,NA,CASSLGTAYGYTF,TGTGCCAGCAGCTTAGGGACAGCCTATGGCTACACCTTC
NA,TRBV9,TRBJ1-3,NA,CASGSSFSGNTIYF,TGTGCCAGCGGTTCTAGCTTCTCTGGAAACACCATATATTTT
TRBD2,TRBV18,TRBJ2-7,few,CASSLRTSGRAVQYF,TGTGCCAGCTCACTAAGGACTAGCGGGAGGGCGGTGCAGTACTTC
NA,TRBV6-1,TRBJ1-6,NA,CASSESGTTNSPLHF,TGTGCCAGCAGTGAGAGCGGGACTACTAATTCACCCCTCCACTTT
TRBD1,TRBV29-1,TRBJ1-5,NA,CSVTAGTGLNQPQHF,TGCAGCGTCACAGCCGGGACAGGGTTAAATCAGCCCCAGCATTTT
NA,TRBV28,TRBJ2-2,NA,CASTRAGGSTGELFF,TGTGCCAGCACAAGGGCAGGGGGGTCCACCGGGGAGCTGTTTTTT
TRBD2,TRBV19,TRBJ2-7,NA,CASQRTSGSTYYEQYF,TGTGCCAGTCAGCGGACTAGCGGGAGCACTTACTACGAGCAGTACTTC
TRBD1,TRBV27,TRBJ1-2,NA,CASSIGTGTRGYTF,TGTGCCAGCAGTATAGGGACAGGGACACGTGGCTACACCTTC
TRBD1,TRBV14,TRBJ1-2,NA,CASSLRQGSGYTF,TGTGCCAGCAGCTTACGACAGGGATCTGGCTACACCTTC
TRBD1,TRBV27,TRBJ1-5,NA,CASSLLGRGPNQPQHF,TGTGCCAGCAGTTTATTAGGCAGGGGGCCCAATCAGCCCCAGCATTTT
TRBD2,TRBV12-5,TRBJ2-1,once,CASGVASGNNEQFF,TGTGCTAGTGGTGTAGCTAGCGGGAACAATGAGCAGTTCTTC
NA,TRBV12-3/TRBV12-4,TRBJ1-1,once,CASSFVNTEAFF,TGTGCCAGCAGTTTCGTGAACACTGAAGCTTTCTTT
TRBD2,TRBV5-4,TRBJ2-7,NA,CASSLAGTNYEQYF,TGTGCCAGCAGCTTGGCCGGGACTAACTACGAGCAGTACTTC
TRBD2,TRBV3-1/TRBV3-2,TRBJ2-7,NA,CASSPGLAGEEQYF,TGTGCCAGCAGCCCGGGACTAGCGGGAGAAGAGCAGTACTTC
NA,TRBV19,TRBJ2-7,NA,CASSIDPFSEQYF,TGTGCCAGTAGTATAGACCCTTTCAGCGAGCAGTACTTC
NA,TRBV10-3,TRBJ2-2,NA,CAIQKGAGELFF,TGTGCCATTCAGAAGGGGGCCGGGGAGCTGTTTTTT
NA,TRBV7-2,TRBJ2-2,once,CASSPERVTGELFF,TGTGCCAGCAGCCCAGAGCGAGTAACCGGGGAGCTGTTTTTT
NA,TRBV5-6,TRBJ2-2,NA,CASSFAGFRATGELFF,TGTGCCAGCAGCTTTGCGGGGTTTAGGGCGACCGGGGAGCTGTTTTTT
TRBD2,TRBV29-1,TRBJ2-1,NA,CSVETSGGAVEQFF,TGCAGCGTTGAGACTAGCGGGGGGGCGGTTGAGCAGTTCTTC
NA,TRBV5-1,TRBJ1-5,NA,CASSPGAASNQPQHF,TGCGCCAGCAGCCCTGGGGCAGCTAGCAATCAGCCCCAGCATTTT
NA,TRBV28,TRBJ1-5,NA,CASSLVGRGNQPQHF,TGTGCCAGCAGTTTAGTAGGGAGAGGCAATCAGCCCCAGCATTTT
NA,TRBV3-1/TRBV3-2,TRBJ1-2,NA,CASSQIGGDGYTF,TGTGCCAGCAGCCAAATAGGGGGGGATGGCTACACCTTC
NA,TRBV18,TRBJ1-5,NA,CASSQGTAQPQHF,TGTGCCAGCTCCCAGGGAACGGCTCAGCCCCAGCATTTT
NA,TRBV7-9,TRBJ2-2,NA,CASSSIRPQGQRVTGELFF,TGTGCCAGCAGCTCTATAAGGCCCCAGGGGCAGAGGGTCACCGGGGAGCTGTTTTTT
TRBD1,TRBV7-9,TRBJ2-7,NA,CASSVSRGYYEQYF,TGTGCCAGCAGCGTCAGCAGGGGGTACTACGAGCAGTACTTC
NA,TRBV18,TRBJ1-1,NA,CASSPMEGNTEAFF,TGTGCCAGCTCACCCATGGAGGGTAACACTGAAGCTTTCTTT
TRBD1,TRBV27,TRBJ2-3,NA,CASSLIFPRQGGYSTDTQYF,TGTGCCAGCAGTTTAATCTTTCCGAGACAGGGGGGTTATAGCACAGATACGCAGTATTTT
NA,TRBV4-2,TRBJ1-3,NA,CASSQGPEGDPYVAGNTIYF,TGTGCCAGCAGCCAAGGTCCTGAGGGGGACCCCTATGTCGCTGGAAACACCATATATTTT
NA,TRBV30,TRBJ2-1,NA,CAWSSEASSYNEQFF,TGTGCCTGGAGTTCGGAGGCTAGCTCCTACAATGAGCAGTTCTTC
TRBD1,TRBV9,TRBJ1-3,NA,CASSGGTGVGNTIYF,TGTGCCAGCAGCGGGGGGACAGGGGTCGGAAACACCATATATTTT
TRBD1,TRBV18,TRBJ1-1,NA,CASSPRTGNTEAFF,TGTGCCAGCTCACCACGGACAGGGAACACTGAAGCTTTCTTT
TRBD1,TRBV27,TRBJ2-2,NA,CASSLQGPWAGELFF,TGTGCCAGCAGCCTACAGGGGCCTTGGGCCGGGGAGCTGTTTTTT
TRBD2,TRBV29-1,TRBJ2-7,NA,CSVEGLAGSYEQYF,TGCAGCGTGGAAGGACTAGCGGGGTCCTACGAGCAGTACTTC
TRBD2,TRBV10-1,TRBJ2-5,NA,CASSVASGSGETQYF,TGCGCCAGCAGTGTAGCCAGCGGGAGTGGAGAGACCCAGTACTTC
NA,TRBV11-2,TRBJ1-1,NA,CASSPGHRGSAEAFF,TGTGCCAGCAGCCCCGGGCACCGGGGGAGTGCTGAAGCTTTCTTT
NA,TRBV7-2,TRBJ2-1,NA,CASSVGSLPTNEQFF,TGTGCCAGCAGCGTCGGGAGTCTCCCTACGAATGAGCAGTTCTTC
TRBD2,TRBV3-1/TRBV3-2,TRBJ2-7,once,CASSQLAGISYEQYF,TGTGCCAGCAGCCAACTAGCGGGCATCTCCTACGAGCAGTACTTC
TRBD2,TRBV3-1/TRBV3-2,TRBJ2-3,NA,CASSHRGGTDTQYF,TGTGCCAGCAGCCACCGCGGGGGGACAGATACGCAGTATTTT
NA,TRBV12-3/TRBV12-4,TRBJ1-2,NA,CASRGLVYGYTF,TGTGCCAGCAGGGGACTAGTCTATGGCTACACCTTC
NA,TRBV5-5,TRBJ1-2,NA,CASSLAGPGGYTF,TGTGCCAGCAGCTTGGCCGGACCGGGGGGCTACACCTTC
TRBD1,TRBV6-6,TRBJ2-7,NA,CASSRTDPGQGAYEQYF,TGTGCCAGCAGTCGAACGGATCCGGGACAGGGTGCGTACGAGCAGTACTTC
TRBD2,TRBV7-2,TRBJ2-7,NA,CASNLAGRLAGANEQYF,TGTGCCAGCAACCTAGCTGGTCGACTAGCGGGAGCTAACGAGCAGTACTTC
TRBD1,TRBV19,TRBJ1-5,NA,CASNPYPGQGAGQPQHF,TGTGCCAGTAATCCCTATCCGGGACAGGGGGCCGGTCAGCCCCAGCATTTT
TRBD2,TRBV27,TRBJ2-3,NA,CASGREFGTDTQYF,TGTGCCAGCGGGCGGGAGTTTGGCACAGATACGCAGTATTTT
NA,TRBV7-5,TRBJ1-1,many,CARSHAGTGGWEAFF,TGTGCCAGAAGTCATGCCGGGACAGGGGGCTGGGAGGCTTTCTTT
NA,TRBV19,TRBJ1-6,NA,CASSPQTGRWAPLHF,TGTGCCAGTAGTCCCCAGACAGGACGTTGGGCACCCCTCCACTTT
NA,TRBV2,TRBJ2-3,NA,CASSVLQGTDTQYF,TGTGCCAGCAGTGTCCTGCAGGGCACAGATACGCAGTATTTT
TRBD2,TRBV5-4,TRBJ2-7,NA,CASSPPSLAGEEQYF,TGTGCCAGCAGCCCTCCCTCACTAGCGGGTGAAGAGCAGTACTTC